These T cell receptor beta chains were read from a single sample in a study of blood T cell repertoires in COVID-19. Repertoires were generated with immunoSEQ multiplex PCR, while TCRdb's copy carries only in-frame clones and drops some. The sample lists 400,000 to 450,000 clones; 90% were seen once. Source material: PBMCs or T cells enriched from blood (not recorded which). Every receptor here comes from a man younger than 35 who had recovered from COVID-19. The CDR3 runs from the conserved cysteine through the conserved F or W. Each record gives: D gene, V gene, J gene, clone size, CDR3 protein, CDR3 DNA. The D gene is left open where the match is weak. The size field is filled for only some rows; it gives once, few, many or a size class.

d_gene: TRBD1
v_gene: TRBV28
j_gene: TRBJ1-1
abundance: NA
CDR3aa: CASSWSTGARAEAFF
CDR3nt: TGTGCCAGCAGTTGGAGTACAGGGGCTAGGGCTGAAGCTTTCTTT

d_gene: NA
v_gene: TRBV15
j_gene: TRBJ1-2
abundance: once
CDR3aa: CATSRVRTDYGYTF
CDR3nt: TGTGCCACCAGCAGAGTTCGGACAGACTATGGCTACACCTTC

d_gene: TRBD1
v_gene: TRBV18
j_gene: TRBJ1-5
abundance: NA
CDR3aa: CASSLGQVYQPQHF
CDR3nt: TGTGCCAGCTCACTCGGACAGGTCTATCAGCCCCAGCATTTT

d_gene: TRBD2
v_gene: TRBV5-1
j_gene: TRBJ2-7
abundance: NA
CDR3aa: CASRLAGGTYEQYF
CDR3nt: TGCGCCAGCAGGCTAGCGGGGGGAACCTACGAGCAGTACTTC

d_gene: TRBD1
v_gene: TRBV4-1
j_gene: TRBJ1-6
abundance: NA
CDR3aa: CASSHSPDRGLYNSPLHF
CDR3nt: TGCGCCAGCAGCCACTCGCCCGACAGGGGGCTGTATAATTCACCCCTCCACTTT

d_gene: NA
v_gene: TRBV29-1
j_gene: TRBJ1-2
abundance: NA
CDR3aa: CSVPTHISYGYTF
CDR3nt: TGCAGCGTTCCGACACATATCTCCTATGGCTACACCTTC

d_gene: TRBD2
v_gene: TRBV27
j_gene: TRBJ2-1
abundance: NA
CDR3aa: CASSFGTSGRNEQFF
CDR3nt: TGTGCCAGCAGTTTCGGGACTAGCGGGAGGAATGAGCAGTTCTTC

d_gene: NA
v_gene: TRBV5-1
j_gene: TRBJ1-1
abundance: NA
CDR3aa: CASSFGGWGPDTEAFF
CDR3nt: TGCGCCAGCAGCTTCGGCGGTTGGGGGCCGGACACTGAAGCTTTCTTT

d_gene: NA
v_gene: TRBV15
j_gene: TRBJ1-5
abundance: NA
CDR3aa: CATSRIVRPDYSNQPQHF
CDR3nt: TGTGCCACCAGCAGAATAGTCAGACCAGACTATAGCAATCAGCCCCAGCATTTT

d_gene: TRBD1
v_gene: TRBV5-1
j_gene: TRBJ1-4
abundance: NA
CDR3aa: CASKFQQGAVPNEKLFF
CDR3nt: TGCGCCAGCAAATTTCAACAGGGGGCAGTCCCTAATGAAAAACTGTTTTTT

d_gene: TRBD1
v_gene: TRBV7-2
j_gene: TRBJ2-7
abundance: NA
CDR3aa: CASGGQPAYEQYF
CDR3nt: TGTGCCAGTGGGGGACAGCCAGCCTACGAGCAGTACTTC

d_gene: NA
v_gene: TRBV19
j_gene: TRBJ2-2
abundance: once
CDR3aa: CASHSFGELFF
CDR3nt: TGTGCCAGTCACTCGTTCGGGGAGCTGTTTTTT

d_gene: NA
v_gene: TRBV25-1
j_gene: TRBJ2-1
abundance: NA
CDR3aa: CASSAGYTEQFF
CDR3nt: TGTGCCAGCAGCGCAGGGTACACTGAGCAGTTCTTC

d_gene: NA
v_gene: TRBV28
j_gene: TRBJ1-1
abundance: NA
CDR3aa: CASSLDRNTEAFF
CDR3nt: TGTGCCAGCAGTTTGGACAGGAACACTGAAGCTTTCTTT

d_gene: NA
v_gene: TRBV19
j_gene: TRBJ2-5
abundance: NA
CDR3aa: CEILPSNQETQYF
CDR3nt: TGTGAGATTCTACCCTCGAACCAAGAGACCCAGTACTTC

d_gene: NA
v_gene: TRBV20-1
j_gene: TRBJ1-1
abundance: NA
CDR3aa: CSALLNTEAFF
CDR3nt: TGCAGTGCCCTTCTGAACACTGAAGCTTTCTTT

d_gene: NA
v_gene: TRBV19
j_gene: TRBJ1-1
abundance: NA
CDR3aa: CASSISGNTEAFF
CDR3nt: TGTGCCAGTAGTATCTCAGGAAACACTGAAGCTTTCTTT

d_gene: NA
v_gene: TRBV6-8
j_gene: TRBJ2-7
abundance: NA
CDR3aa: CASSPDRPGEQYF
CDR3nt: TGTGCCAGCAGCCCGGACAGACCAGGAGAGCAGTACTTC

d_gene: NA
v_gene: TRBV11-2
j_gene: TRBJ2-1
abundance: NA
CDR3aa: CASSSQGLYNEQFF
CDR3nt: TGTGCCAGCAGCTCCCAGGGACTTTACAATGAGCAGTTCTTC

d_gene: NA
v_gene: TRBV3-1/TRBV3-2
j_gene: TRBJ2-2
abundance: NA
CDR3aa: CASSQTTANTGELFF
CDR3nt: TGTGCCAGCAGCCAAACGACTGCAAACACCGGGGAGCTGTTTTTT

d_gene: NA
v_gene: TRBV4-1
j_gene: TRBJ1-1
abundance: NA
CDR3aa: CASSQDGFVGLSFEAFF
CDR3nt: TGCGCCAGCAGCCAAGATGGGTTCGTTGGGCTGTCCTTTGAAGCTTTCTTT

d_gene: TRBD1
v_gene: TRBV10-3
j_gene: TRBJ1-2
abundance: NA
CDR3aa: CAINQGQINGYTF
CDR3nt: TGTGCCATCAACCAGGGACAGATTAATGGCTACACCTTC

d_gene: TRBD1
v_gene: TRBV10-3
j_gene: TRBJ2-7
abundance: NA
CDR3aa: CAISGDRYEQYF
CDR3nt: TGTGCCATCAGTGGGGACAGGTACGAGCAGTACTTC

d_gene: TRBD1
v_gene: TRBV24-1
j_gene: TRBJ1-2
abundance: NA
CDR3aa: CATSDQGTGGDGYTF
CDR3nt: TGTGCCACCAGTGATCAGGGGACAGGGGGCGATGGCTACACCTTC

d_gene: NA
v_gene: TRBV3-1/TRBV3-2
j_gene: TRBJ1-1
abundance: NA
CDR3aa: CASSLGMPIEGEAFF
CDR3nt: TGTGCCAGCAGCCTCGGGATGCCTATCGAAGGGGAAGCTTTCTTT

d_gene: TRBD2
v_gene: TRBV10-3
j_gene: TRBJ2-1
abundance: NA
CDR3aa: CAIKGGSGTSYNEQFF
CDR3nt: TGTGCCATCAAAGGTGGTAGCGGGACCTCCTACAATGAGCAGTTCTTC

d_gene: TRBD2
v_gene: TRBV28
j_gene: TRBJ2-1
abundance: NA
CDR3aa: CASSPPGGRRYEQFF
CDR3nt: TGTGCCAGCAGTCCCCCGGGGGGGCGCAGGTATGAGCAGTTCTTC

d_gene: NA
v_gene: TRBV5-4
j_gene: TRBJ2-7
abundance: few
CDR3aa: CASSARDTLEQYF
CDR3nt: TGTGCCAGCAGCGCCCGGGACACCTTGGAGCAGTACTTC

d_gene: NA
v_gene: TRBV14
j_gene: TRBJ2-1
abundance: NA
CDR3aa: CASSQPEGARNEQFF
CDR3nt: TGTGCCAGCAGCCAACCTGAAGGGGCTCGCAATGAGCAGTTCTTC

d_gene: TRBD1
v_gene: TRBV5-1
j_gene: TRBJ1-1
abundance: NA
CDR3aa: CASSTSGGRGAEAFF
CDR3nt: TGCGCCAGCAGCACCTCAGGGGGTAGGGGCGCTGAAGCTTTCTTT

d_gene: NA
v_gene: TRBV10-1
j_gene: TRBJ2-7
abundance: once
CDR3aa: CASSEEGRGSYEQYF
CDR3nt: TGCGCCAGCAGTGAGGAGGGTCGAGGGTCCTACGAGCAGTACTTC

d_gene: TRBD1
v_gene: TRBV7-3
j_gene: TRBJ2-6
abundance: NA
CDR3aa: CASSLGQASSGANVLTF
CDR3nt: TGTGCCAGCAGCCTGGGACAGGCGAGCTCTGGGGCCAACGTCCTGACTTTC

d_gene: NA
v_gene: TRBV12-3/TRBV12-4
j_gene: TRBJ1-1
abundance: NA
CDR3aa: CASSLARAGEAFF
CDR3nt: TGTGCCAGCAGTTTAGCGCGGGCAGGCGAAGCTTTCTTT

d_gene: NA
v_gene: TRBV28
j_gene: TRBJ1-5
abundance: NA
CDR3aa: CASSPISSVPNQPQHF
CDR3nt: TGTGCCAGCAGTCCAATCTCTTCGGTCCCCAATCAGCCCCAGCATTTT

d_gene: TRBD1
v_gene: TRBV4-1
j_gene: TRBJ1-6
abundance: NA
CDR3aa: CASSQGDRGSPLHF
CDR3nt: TGCGCCAGCAGCCAGGGTGACAGGGGTTCACCCCTCCACTTT

d_gene: TRBD2
v_gene: TRBV11-2
j_gene: TRBJ2-7
abundance: NA
CDR3aa: CASSLDRIAGPSYEQYF
CDR3nt: TGTGCCAGCAGCTTAGATCGGATAGCGGGGCCCTCCTACGAGCAGTACTTC

d_gene: TRBD1
v_gene: TRBV5-8
j_gene: TRBJ1-2
abundance: NA
CDR3aa: CASSLAGPGGNGYTF
CDR3nt: TGTGCCAGCAGCTTGGCCGGGCCAGGGGGCAATGGCTACACCTTC

d_gene: NA
v_gene: TRBV28
j_gene: TRBJ1-3
abundance: NA
CDR3aa: CASSFLGGGSGNTIYF
CDR3nt: TGTGCCAGCAGTTTTTTGGGAGGAGGGTCTGGAAACACCATATATTTT

d_gene: NA
v_gene: TRBV3-1/TRBV3-2
j_gene: TRBJ1-3
abundance: NA
CDR3aa: CASSQVSARVRNTIYF
CDR3nt: TGTGCCAGCAGCCAAGTTTCGGCCAGGGTGAGAAACACCATATATTTT

d_gene: NA
v_gene: TRBV10-1
j_gene: TRBJ2-7
abundance: once
CDR3aa: CASSPRAAAYEQYF
CDR3nt: TGCGCCAGCAGTCCGCGGGCGGCTGCCTACGAGCAGTACTTC

d_gene: NA
v_gene: TRBV27
j_gene: TRBJ1-5
abundance: NA
CDR3aa: CASSLSPRSNQPQHF
CDR3nt: TGTGCCAGCAGTTTATCGCCCAGGAGCAATCAGCCCCAGCATTTT

d_gene: TRBD1
v_gene: TRBV11-2
j_gene: TRBJ1-1
abundance: few
CDR3aa: CASSNPRDSRRAFF
CDR3nt: TGTGCCAGCAGCAACCCCCGGGACAGCCGACGCGCTTTCTTT

d_gene: TRBD1
v_gene: TRBV20-1
j_gene: TRBJ1-1
abundance: once
CDR3aa: CSVPGGTEAFF
CDR3nt: TGCAGTGTTCCAGGGGGTACTGAAGCTTTCTTT

d_gene: TRBD1
v_gene: TRBV5-8
j_gene: TRBJ1-4
abundance: NA
CDR3aa: CASSQDRGTNEKLFF
CDR3nt: TGTGCCAGCAGCCAGGACAGGGGTACTAATGAAAAACTGTTTTTT

d_gene: TRBD1
v_gene: TRBV5-4
j_gene: TRBJ1-2
abundance: NA
CDR3aa: CASSIAGTANYGYTF
CDR3nt: TGTGCCAGCAGCATCGCCGGGACAGCTAACTATGGCTACACCTTC

d_gene: TRBD1
v_gene: TRBV28
j_gene: TRBJ1-2
abundance: NA
CDR3aa: CASRPGQRIYGYTF
CDR3nt: TGTGCCAGCAGACCGGGACAGAGGATCTATGGCTACACCTTC

d_gene: TRBD1
v_gene: TRBV3-1/TRBV3-2
j_gene: TRBJ1-6
abundance: NA
CDR3aa: CASSRRTGTSSYNSPLHF
CDR3nt: TGTGCCAGCAGCCGCCGGACAGGGACGAGCTCCTATAATTCACCCCTCCACTTT

d_gene: TRBD1
v_gene: TRBV2
j_gene: TRBJ1-5
abundance: NA
CDR3aa: CASSVTGGGQLGNQPQHF
CDR3nt: TGTGCCAGCAGTGTAACAGGGGGAGGCCAATTAGGCAATCAGCCCCAGCATTTT

d_gene: NA
v_gene: TRBV28
j_gene: TRBJ2-5
abundance: NA
CDR3aa: CASSFLESSAETQYF
CDR3nt: TGTGCCAGCAGTTTTCTTGAGTCTAGCGCCGAGACCCAGTACTTC

d_gene: TRBD1
v_gene: TRBV3-1/TRBV3-2
j_gene: TRBJ1-2
abundance: NA
CDR3aa: CASSQDPGQDYGYTF
CDR3nt: TGTGCCAGCAGCCAAGATCCGGGACAGGACTATGGCTACACCTTC